The rows below give T cell receptor beta chains drawn from one sample of a study of long-term antiretroviral therapy in people with HIV. Assay used: immunoSEQ multiplex PCR; TCRdb lists only in-frame clones, some missing. The sample contains roughly 40,000 clones, about 90% of which appear only once. Source: unsorted PBMCs, taken 1.2 years after starting antiretroviral therapy. The origin of the receptors is a woman aged 50 to 60 with HIV. Each CDR3 is given with its conserved first and last residue. A D gene is named only where the DNA matches it firmly. Where a row states a size, it is once, few, many or the class of an expanded clone; other rows omit it.

j_gene: TRBJ2-5
v_gene: TRBV5-6
d_gene: TRBD2
abundance: -
CDR3aa: CASSLAPAGGRETQYF
CDR3nt: TGTGCCAGCAGCTTGGCCCCGGCGGGGGGGCGAGAGACCCAGTACTTC

j_gene: TRBJ2-5
v_gene: TRBV5-1
d_gene: -
abundance: -
CDR3aa: CASSPASDESQETQYF
CDR3nt: TGCGCCAGCAGCCCTGCTAGCGATGAGAGCCAAGAGACCCAGTACTTC

j_gene: TRBJ2-7
v_gene: TRBV15
d_gene: -
abundance: once
CDR3aa: CATSRDPGLEQYF
CDR3nt: TGTGCCACCAGCAGAGATCCGGGTTTGGAGCAGTACTTC

j_gene: TRBJ1-6
v_gene: TRBV4-3
d_gene: -
abundance: -
CDR3aa: CASSQDGSYNSPLHF
CDR3nt: TGCGCCAGCAGCCAAGATGGGTCCTATAATTCACCCCTCCACTTT

j_gene: TRBJ2-7
v_gene: TRBV14
d_gene: TRBD1
abundance: -
CDR3aa: CASSHIGTGVVEQYF
CDR3nt: TGTGCCAGCAGCCATATCGGGACAGGGGTTGTCGAGCAGTACTTC

j_gene: TRBJ2-3
v_gene: TRBV6-6
d_gene: TRBD2
abundance: -
CDR3aa: CASSPGLATDTQYF
CDR3nt: TGTGCCAGCAGCCCCGGACTAGCGACAGATACGCAGTATTTT

j_gene: TRBJ2-3
v_gene: TRBV9
d_gene: TRBD2
abundance: -
CDR3aa: CASSVMGGTSGGSTDTQYF
CDR3nt: TGTGCCAGCAGCGTGATGGGTGGGACTAGCGGGGGAAGCACAGATACGCAGTATTTT

j_gene: TRBJ1-6
v_gene: TRBV18
d_gene: TRBD1
abundance: -
CDR3aa: CASSLGTGENSPLHF
CDR3nt: TGTGCCAGCTCACTCGGGACAGGGGAAAATTCACCCCTCCACTTT

j_gene: TRBJ1-1
v_gene: TRBV5-1
d_gene: TRBD1
abundance: once
CDR3aa: CASSSQGADTEAFF
CDR3nt: TGCGCCAGCAGCTCCCAGGGGGCGGACACTGAAGCTTTCTTT

j_gene: TRBJ2-7
v_gene: TRBV11-3
d_gene: TRBD1
abundance: -
CDR3aa: CASSLEQTGRRSYEQYF
CDR3nt: TGTGCCAGCAGCTTAGAACAGACAGGGAGAAGGTCCTACGAGCAGTACTTC

j_gene: TRBJ2-3
v_gene: TRBV27
d_gene: -
abundance: -
CDR3aa: CASRPGGGGAPTDTQYF
CDR3nt: TGTGCCAGCAGACCTGGGGGCGGGGGCGCCCCCACAGATACGCAGTATTTT

j_gene: TRBJ2-7
v_gene: TRBV18
d_gene: -
abundance: -
CDR3aa: CASSLDRDYEQYF
CDR3nt: TGTGCCAGCTCACTAGACAGAGACTACGAGCAGTACTTC

j_gene: TRBJ2-7
v_gene: TRBV4-1
d_gene: -
abundance: -
CDR3aa: CASSQTEGRVYEQYF
CDR3nt: TGCGCCAGCAGCCAGACGGAAGGACGGGTCTACGAGCAGTACTTC

j_gene: TRBJ2-7
v_gene: TRBV7-2
d_gene: TRBD1
abundance: -
CDR3aa: CASSRDRHYEQYF
CDR3nt: TGTGCCAGCAGCCGGGACAGGCATTACGAGCAGTACTTC

j_gene: TRBJ2-1
v_gene: TRBV5-6
d_gene: -
abundance: -
CDR3aa: CASSLAGGGPTSYEQFF
CDR3nt: TGTGCCAGCAGCTTGGCCGGAGGGGGGCCGACCTCGTATGAGCAGTTCTTC

j_gene: TRBJ1-1
v_gene: TRBV5-1
d_gene: -
abundance: -
CDR3aa: CASSLGGTTEAFF
CDR3nt: TGCGCCAGCAGCTTGGGGGGTACGACTGAAGCTTTCTTT

j_gene: TRBJ1-2
v_gene: TRBV5-8
d_gene: TRBD1
abundance: few
CDR3aa: CASSLRQGADGYTF
CDR3nt: TGTGCCAGCAGCTTACGACAGGGGGCCGATGGCTACACCTTC

j_gene: TRBJ1-5
v_gene: TRBV28
d_gene: -
abundance: -
CDR3aa: CASTVGDHQPQHF
CDR3nt: TGTGCCAGCACGGTAGGGGACCATCAGCCCCAGCATTTT

j_gene: TRBJ1-4
v_gene: TRBV2
d_gene: -
abundance: -
CDR3aa: CASSVVPKLFF
CDR3nt: TGTGCCAGCAGTGTGGTCCCAAAACTGTTTTTT

j_gene: TRBJ1-3
v_gene: TRBV7-2
d_gene: TRBD1
abundance: -
CDR3aa: CASSLRTGSGNTIYF
CDR3nt: TGTGCCAGCAGCTTACGGACAGGGTCTGGAAACACCATATATTTT

j_gene: TRBJ1-2
v_gene: TRBV19
d_gene: -
abundance: -
CDR3aa: CASSISYRLYGYTF
CDR3nt: TGTGCCAGTAGTATAAGTTACAGACTCTATGGCTACACCTTC

j_gene: TRBJ1-1
v_gene: TRBV5-1
d_gene: TRBD1
abundance: -
CDR3aa: CASSPRTGGFNTEAFF
CDR3nt: TGCGCCAGCAGCCCACGGACAGGGGGCTTCAACACTGAAGCTTTCTTT

j_gene: TRBJ2-7
v_gene: TRBV2
d_gene: -
abundance: -
CDR3aa: CASTRDLPTYEQYF
CDR3nt: TGTGCCAGCACCCGGGACTTGCCAACCTACGAGCAGTACTTC

j_gene: TRBJ2-1
v_gene: TRBV11-3
d_gene: TRBD2
abundance: -
CDR3aa: CASSPSGGTYNEQFF
CDR3nt: TGTGCCAGCAGCCCAAGCGGGGGGACCTACAATGAGCAGTTCTTC

j_gene: TRBJ1-2
v_gene: TRBV6-5
d_gene: -
abundance: -
CDR3aa: CASSYKGAKNGYTF
CDR3nt: TGTGCCAGCAGTTACAAGGGCGCCAAAAATGGCTACACCTTC

j_gene: TRBJ1-1
v_gene: TRBV19
d_gene: -
abundance: once
CDR3aa: CASRGENTEAFF
CDR3nt: TGTGCCAGTAGGGGGGAAAACACTGAAGCTTTCTTT

j_gene: TRBJ2-7
v_gene: TRBV30
d_gene: TRBD1
abundance: few
CDR3aa: CAWSSGDRGYEQYF
CDR3nt: TGTGCCTGGAGTTCGGGTGACAGGGGCTACGAGCAGTACTTC

j_gene: TRBJ1-2
v_gene: TRBV12-1
d_gene: -
abundance: -
CDR3aa: CASSLRANYGYTF
CDR3nt: TGTGCCAGCAGCCTCAGGGCTAACTATGGCTACACCTTC

j_gene: TRBJ1-1
v_gene: TRBV9
d_gene: TRBD1
abundance: -
CDR3aa: CASSLGQGRDTEAFF
CDR3nt: TGTGCCAGCAGCCTTGGACAGGGACGTGACACTGAAGCTTTCTTT

j_gene: TRBJ1-1
v_gene: TRBV15
d_gene: -
abundance: -
CDR3aa: CATSPPDRNTEAFF
CDR3nt: TGTGCCACCAGCCCCCCCGACAGGAACACTGAAGCTTTCTTT

j_gene: TRBJ2-5
v_gene: TRBV7-9
d_gene: -
abundance: few
CDR3aa: CASSLAGTQETQYF
CDR3nt: TGTGCCAGCAGCTTAGCAGGGACCCAAGAGACCCAGTACTTC

j_gene: TRBJ1-2
v_gene: TRBV6-1
d_gene: -
abundance: -
CDR3aa: CASSEVQGNGYTF
CDR3nt: TGTGCCAGCAGTGAAGTACAGGGCAATGGCTACACCTTC

j_gene: TRBJ2-4
v_gene: TRBV2
d_gene: TRBD1
abundance: -
CDR3aa: CASSTTRTGENIQYF
CDR3nt: TGTGCCAGCAGTACCACCCGGACAGGGGAAAACATTCAGTACTTC

j_gene: TRBJ2-7
v_gene: TRBV25-1
d_gene: -
abundance: -
CDR3aa: CASSGFAVSWQYF
CDR3nt: TGTGCCAGCAGTGGGTTTGCCGTCTCCTGGCAGTACTTC

j_gene: TRBJ2-3
v_gene: TRBV18
d_gene: -
abundance: -
CDR3aa: CASSARAPRSQGTDTQYF
CDR3nt: TGTGCCAGCTCAGCCCGGGCCCCACGGTCCCAGGGGACAGATACGCAGTATTTT

j_gene: TRBJ2-5
v_gene: TRBV5-1
d_gene: -
abundance: -
CDR3aa: CASRKPGGGQETQYF
CDR3nt: TGCGCCAGCCGTAAGCCGGGGGGCGGACAAGAGACCCAGTACTTC